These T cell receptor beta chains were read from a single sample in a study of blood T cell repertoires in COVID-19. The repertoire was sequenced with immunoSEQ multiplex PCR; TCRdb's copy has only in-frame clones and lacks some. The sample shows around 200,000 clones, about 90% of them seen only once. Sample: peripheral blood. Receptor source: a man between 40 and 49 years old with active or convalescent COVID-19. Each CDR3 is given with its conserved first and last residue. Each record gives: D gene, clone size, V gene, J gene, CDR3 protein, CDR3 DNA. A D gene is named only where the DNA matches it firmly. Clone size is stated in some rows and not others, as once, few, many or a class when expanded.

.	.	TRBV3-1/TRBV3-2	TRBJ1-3	CASSHRERGSGNTIYF	TGTGCCAGCAGTCACAGGGAAAGGGGCTCTGGAAACACCATATATTTT
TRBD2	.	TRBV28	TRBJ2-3	CASRLAGPPMDTQYF	TGTGCCAGCAGGTTAGCGGGCCCGCCCATGGATACGCAGTATTTT
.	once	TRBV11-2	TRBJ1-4	CASSFTPQGGEKLFF	TGTGCCAGCAGCTTCACCCCTCAGGGCGGTGAAAAACTGTTTTTT
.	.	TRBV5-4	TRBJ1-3	CASSLASGNTIYF	TGTGCCAGCAGCCTGGCCTCAGGGAACACCATATATTTT
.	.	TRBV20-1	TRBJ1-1	CSARVDTEAFF	TGCAGTGCTCGCGTTGACACTGAAGCTTTCTTT
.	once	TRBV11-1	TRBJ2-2	CASRDGGGGGRELFF	TGTGCCAGCAGGGACGGTGGCGGGGGCGGTCGGGAGCTGTTTTTT
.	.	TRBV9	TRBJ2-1	CASDLGTGDYNEQFF	TGTGCCAGCGACCTTGGAACGGGGGACTACAATGAGCAGTTCTTC
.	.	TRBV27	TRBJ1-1	CASSFLGVGTEAFF	TGTGCCAGCAGTTTCTTAGGGGTCGGAACTGAAGCTTTCTTT
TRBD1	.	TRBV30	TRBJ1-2	CAWSLGGQGYGYTF	TGTGCCTGGAGCCTAGGGGGACAGGGGTATGGCTACACCTTC
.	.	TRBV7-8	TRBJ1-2	CASSSGQGRDGYTF	TGTGCCAGCAGCTCGGGCCAGGGGCGGGATGGCTACACCTTC
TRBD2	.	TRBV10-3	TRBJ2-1	CAISENSGSGEQFF	TGTGCCATCAGTGAAAATAGCGGGAGTGGTGAGCAGTTCTTC
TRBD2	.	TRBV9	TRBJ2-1	CASSLTSGFYNEQFF	TGTGCCAGCAGCCTGACTAGCGGTTTCTACAATGAGCAGTTCTTC
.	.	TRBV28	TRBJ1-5	CASTSGRGRQPQHF	TGTGCCAGCACCTCCGGGAGGGGCCGGCAGCCCCAGCATTTT
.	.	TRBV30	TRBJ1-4	CAWSRGQGMVPANEKLFF	TGTGCCTGGAGTAGGGGTCAGGGGATGGTTCCGGCTAATGAAAAACTGTTTTTT
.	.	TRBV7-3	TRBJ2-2	CASSLAGFEDTGELFF	TGTGCCAGCAGCTTAGCAGGGTTTGAGGACACCGGGGAGCTGTTTTTT
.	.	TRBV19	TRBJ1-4	CASSIGGEKLFF	TGTGCCAGTAGTATTGGCGGAGAAAAACTGTTTTTT
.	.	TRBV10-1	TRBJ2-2	CASSEGQNTGELFF	TGCGCCAGCAGTGAGGGACAGAACACCGGGGAGCTGTTTTTT
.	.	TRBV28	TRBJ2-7	CASSLSDSLQYF	TGTGCCAGCAGTTTATCGGACAGCCTGCAGTACTTC
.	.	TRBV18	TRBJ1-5	CASSRRQGNSNQPQHF	TGTGCCAGCTCACGTCGCCAGGGGAATAGCAATCAGCCCCAGCATTTT
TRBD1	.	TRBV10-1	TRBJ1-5	CASSPDRGNQPQHF	TGCGCCAGCAGCCCGGACAGGGGCAATCAGCCCCAGCATTTT
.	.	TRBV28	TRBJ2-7	CASSLTVVSYEQYF	TGTGCCAGCAGCCTGACAGTAGTCTCCTACGAGCAGTACTTC
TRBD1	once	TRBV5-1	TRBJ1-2	CASSSSDRVANGYTF	TGCGCCAGCAGCTCATCGGACAGGGTGGCGAATGGCTACACCTTC
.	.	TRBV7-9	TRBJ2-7	CASSHRTGAYEQYF	TGTGCCAGCAGCCATCGGACGGGAGCGTACGAGCAGTACTTC
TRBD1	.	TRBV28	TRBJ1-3	CASSLGDRAAGNTIYF	TGTGCCAGCAGTTTAGGCGACAGGGCGGCAGGAAACACCATATATTTT
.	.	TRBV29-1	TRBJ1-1	CSVERQSNTEAFF	TGCAGCGTTGAAAGACAGAGTAACACTGAAGCTTTCTTT
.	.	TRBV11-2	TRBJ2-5	CASSLPGVETQYF	TGTGCCAGCAGCTTACCCGGGGTAGAGACCCAGTACTTC
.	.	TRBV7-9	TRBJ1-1	CASSFSRNTEAFF	TGTGCCAGCAGCTTTTCTCGGAACACTGAAGCTTTCTTT
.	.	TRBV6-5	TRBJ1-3	CASSYAGQGNTIYF	TGTGCCAGCAGTTACGCCGGACAGGGAAACACCATATATTTT